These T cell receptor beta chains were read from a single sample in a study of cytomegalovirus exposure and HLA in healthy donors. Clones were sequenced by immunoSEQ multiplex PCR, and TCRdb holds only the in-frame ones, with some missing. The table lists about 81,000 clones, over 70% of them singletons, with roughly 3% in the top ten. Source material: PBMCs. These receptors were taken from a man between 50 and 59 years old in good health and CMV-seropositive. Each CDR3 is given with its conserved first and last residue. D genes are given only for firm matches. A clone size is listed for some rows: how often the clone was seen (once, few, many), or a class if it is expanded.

cdr3_aa: CASSLTAASGGTDTQYF
cdr3_nt: TGCGCCAGCAGCTTGACGGCGGCTAGCGGGGGCACAGATACGCAGTATTTT
j_call: TRBJ2-3
d_call: TRBD2
v_call: TRBV5-1
clone_size: NA
cdr3_length: 17

cdr3_aa: CASSLVTGETQYF
cdr3_nt: TGTGCCAGCAGCTTGGTGACAGGAGAGACCCAGTACTTC
j_call: TRBJ2-5
d_call: NA
v_call: TRBV5-4
clone_size: NA
cdr3_length: 13

cdr3_aa: CASSYGTQNTEAFF
cdr3_nt: TGTGCCAGCAGCTACGGGACACAGAACACTGAAGCTTTCTTT
j_call: TRBJ1-1
d_call: NA
v_call: TRBV7-2
clone_size: NA
cdr3_length: 14

cdr3_aa: CASSFLNTEAFF
cdr3_nt: TGTGCCAGCAGCTTCCTCAACACTGAAGCTTTCTTT
j_call: TRBJ1-1
d_call: NA
v_call: TRBV5-6
clone_size: NA
cdr3_length: 12

cdr3_aa: CASSQSDTHSPLHF
cdr3_nt: TGTGCCAGCAGCCAGAGTGACACGCATTCACCCCTCCACTTT
j_call: TRBJ1-6
d_call: NA
v_call: TRBV14
clone_size: NA
cdr3_length: 14

cdr3_aa: CAWEGQARGNTEAFF
cdr3_nt: TGTGCCTGGGAGGGCCAGGCCCGAGGGAACACTGAAGCTTTCTTT
j_call: TRBJ1-1
d_call: NA
v_call: TRBV30
clone_size: NA
cdr3_length: 15

cdr3_aa: CASQGRSYGYTF
cdr3_nt: TGTGCCAGCCAGGGAAGGAGCTATGGCTACACCTTC
j_call: TRBJ1-2
d_call: NA
v_call: TRBV11-2
clone_size: few
cdr3_length: 12

cdr3_aa: CASSFAGLSSTDTQYF
cdr3_nt: TGTGCCAGCAGCTTCGCGGGTCTGTCTAGCACAGATACGCAGTATTTT
j_call: TRBJ2-3
d_call: NA
v_call: TRBV5-6
clone_size: NA
cdr3_length: 16

cdr3_aa: CASSEAVSTSGFTDTQYF
cdr3_nt: TGTGCCAGCAGCGAGGCAGTGTCGACTAGCGGATTTACAGATACGCAGTATTTT
j_call: TRBJ2-3
d_call: TRBD2
v_call: TRBV9
clone_size: NA
cdr3_length: 18

cdr3_aa: CASSWILAGVLHTQYF
cdr3_nt: TGCGCCAGCAGCTGGATACTAGCGGGAGTCTTACATACGCAGTATTTT
j_call: TRBJ2-3
d_call: TRBD2
v_call: TRBV5-1
clone_size: NA
cdr3_length: 16

cdr3_aa: CASSGPLGGGTQYF
cdr3_nt: TGTGCCAGCAGTGGACCTTTGGGCGGGGGGACCCAGTACTTC
j_call: TRBJ2-5
d_call: TRBD2
v_call: TRBV6-5
clone_size: once
cdr3_length: 14

cdr3_aa: CASSADLGQGGGEQYF
cdr3_nt: TGTGCCAGCAGTGCGGACCTAGGACAGGGAGGCGGCGAGCAGTACTTC
j_call: TRBJ2-7
d_call: TRBD1
v_call: TRBV27
clone_size: NA
cdr3_length: 16

cdr3_aa: CASSWQGRLGEQYF
cdr3_nt: TGTGCCAGCAGTTGGCAGGGGCGCCTAGGCGAGCAGTACTTC
j_call: TRBJ2-7
d_call: NA
v_call: TRBV27
clone_size: NA
cdr3_length: 14

cdr3_aa: CAWSVLPFSVSRSREQYF
cdr3_nt: TGTGCCTGGAGTGTACTACCGTTTAGTGTGTCCCGGAGTCGCGAGCAGTACTTC
j_call: TRBJ2-7
d_call: NA
v_call: TRBV30
clone_size: NA
cdr3_length: 18

cdr3_aa: CASSLSGPQGKYGYTF
cdr3_nt: TGTGCCAGCAGCTTAAGTGGGCCTCAGGGGAAGTATGGCTACACCTTC
j_call: TRBJ1-2
d_call: NA
v_call: TRBV7-3
clone_size: NA
cdr3_length: 16

cdr3_aa: CASSYNRTSARPKNSQYF
cdr3_nt: TGCGCCAGCAGTTACAACCGGACTAGCGCCCGGCCCAAAAACAGTCAGTACTTC
j_call: TRBJ2-4
d_call: TRBD2
v_call: TRBV10-1
clone_size: NA
cdr3_length: 18

cdr3_aa: CASGTSNSYEQYF
cdr3_nt: TGTGCCAGCGGGACATCCAACTCCTACGAGCAGTACTTC
j_call: TRBJ2-7
d_call: NA
v_call: TRBV25-1
clone_size: few
cdr3_length: 13

cdr3_aa: CAIKADSTSYEQYF
cdr3_nt: TGTGCCATCAAGGCGGATTCCACCTCCTACGAGCAGTACTTC
j_call: TRBJ2-7
d_call: NA
v_call: TRBV10-3
clone_size: NA
cdr3_length: 14

cdr3_aa: CASNRPGTSGRSYEQYF
cdr3_nt: TGTGCCAGCAACCGACCGGGAACTAGCGGGCGCTCCTACGAGCAGTACTTC
j_call: TRBJ2-7
d_call: TRBD2
v_call: TRBV7-2
clone_size: NA
cdr3_length: 17

cdr3_aa: CASGGLLTDTQYF
cdr3_nt: TGTGCCAGCGGGGGACTTCTCACAGATACGCAGTATTTT
j_call: TRBJ2-3
d_call: NA
v_call: TRBV19
clone_size: NA
cdr3_length: 13

cdr3_aa: CASSIGLAGVGTGELFF
cdr3_nt: TGTGCCAGTAGTATAGGTCTAGCGGGAGTGGGCACCGGGGAGCTGTTTTTT
j_call: TRBJ2-2
d_call: TRBD2
v_call: TRBV19
clone_size: NA
cdr3_length: 17

cdr3_aa: CASSPDSRTEAFF
cdr3_nt: TGTGCCAGCTCACCAGACAGCCGCACTGAAGCTTTCTTT
j_call: TRBJ1-1
d_call: NA
v_call: TRBV18
clone_size: NA
cdr3_length: 13

cdr3_aa: CASSHQDAAGGANVLTF
cdr3_nt: TGCGCCAGCAGCCACCAAGACGCGGCGGGAGGGGCCAACGTCCTGACTTTC
j_call: TRBJ2-6
d_call: NA
v_call: TRBV4-3
clone_size: NA
cdr3_length: 17

cdr3_aa: CASSLNSYEQYF
cdr3_nt: TGTGCCAGCAGCTTGAACAGCTACGAGCAGTACTTC
j_call: TRBJ2-7
d_call: NA
v_call: TRBV7-6
clone_size: NA
cdr3_length: 12

cdr3_aa: CASSSTGTGGSGANVLTF
cdr3_nt: TGTGCCAGCAGTTCCACCGGGACAGGGGGCTCTGGGGCCAACGTCCTGACTTTC
j_call: TRBJ2-6
d_call: TRBD1
v_call: TRBV13
clone_size: NA
cdr3_length: 18

cdr3_aa: CASSGLAGGEQYF
cdr3_nt: TGTGCCAGCAGCGGACTAGCGGGAGGTGAGCAGTACTTC
j_call: TRBJ2-7
d_call: TRBD2
v_call: TRBV6-5
clone_size: NA
cdr3_length: 13

cdr3_aa: CASSIDQGLGEGAKNIQYF
cdr3_nt: TGTGCCAGTAGTATAGATCAAGGACTAGGGGAGGGGGCCAAAAACATTCAGTACTTC
j_call: TRBJ2-4
d_call: TRBD2
v_call: TRBV19
clone_size: NA
cdr3_length: 19

cdr3_aa: CASSQDPPARGTDTQYF
cdr3_nt: TGTGCCAGCAGCCAAGATCCACCAGCGAGGGGGACAGATACGCAGTATTTT
j_call: TRBJ2-3
d_call: NA
v_call: TRBV14
clone_size: NA
cdr3_length: 17

cdr3_aa: CAISTGTAAGANGLTF
cdr3_nt: TGTGCCATCAGCACCGGGACAGCAGCTGGGGCCAACGGCCTGACTTTC
j_call: TRBJ2-6
d_call: TRBD1
v_call: TRBV10-3
clone_size: NA
cdr3_length: 16

cdr3_aa: CASSPQGETTEAFF
cdr3_nt: TGTGCCAGCTCACCACAGGGGGAAACGACTGAAGCTTTCTTT
j_call: TRBJ1-1
d_call: NA
v_call: TRBV18
clone_size: NA
cdr3_length: 14

cdr3_aa: CASSKRTEPNQPQHF
cdr3_nt: TGTGCCAGTAGTAAGCGGACGGAACCCAATCAGCCCCAGCATTTT
j_call: TRBJ1-5
d_call: NA
v_call: TRBV19
clone_size: NA
cdr3_length: 15

cdr3_aa: CASRRAGWEQYF
cdr3_nt: TGTGCCAGCAGGAGGGCCGGCTGGGAGCAGTACTTC
j_call: TRBJ2-7
d_call: NA
v_call: TRBV2
clone_size: few
cdr3_length: 12

cdr3_aa: CASSDRERFTEAFF
cdr3_nt: TGTGCCAGCAGCGACAGGGAGCGGTTCACTGAAGCTTTCTTT
j_call: TRBJ1-1
d_call: NA
v_call: TRBV9
clone_size: few
cdr3_length: 14

cdr3_aa: CATSREREAKAFF
cdr3_nt: TGTGCCACCAGCAGAGAACGGGAAGCTAAAGCTTTCTTT
j_call: TRBJ1-1
d_call: NA
v_call: TRBV15
clone_size: NA
cdr3_length: 13

cdr3_aa: CASSKQGAMNTEAFF
cdr3_nt: TGTGCCAGCAGTAAACAGGGGGCCATGAACACTGAAGCTTTCTTT
j_call: TRBJ1-1
d_call: TRBD1
v_call: TRBV11-2
clone_size: NA
cdr3_length: 15

cdr3_aa: CASSLFGTSGSSTDTQYF
cdr3_nt: TGTGCCAGCAGCCTCTTCGGGACTAGCGGGAGCAGCACAGATACGCAGTATTTT
j_call: TRBJ2-3
d_call: TRBD2
v_call: TRBV14
clone_size: few
cdr3_length: 18

cdr3_aa: CASSSPRGSGAPLHF
cdr3_nt: TGTGCCAGCAGCTCCCCCAGGGGAAGTGGCGCACCCCTCCACTTT
j_call: TRBJ1-6
d_call: NA
v_call: TRBV7-2
clone_size: NA
cdr3_length: 15

cdr3_aa: CAWSHGETQYF
cdr3_nt: TGTGCCTGGAGTCACGGGGAGACCCAGTACTTC
j_call: TRBJ2-5
d_call: NA
v_call: TRBV30
clone_size: NA
cdr3_length: 11

cdr3_aa: CASSSPGLAGVWSTGELFF
cdr3_nt: TGTGCCAGCAGCTCTCCGGGACTAGCGGGAGTGTGGAGCACCGGGGAGCTGTTTTTT
j_call: TRBJ2-2
d_call: TRBD2
v_call: TRBV7-9
clone_size: NA
cdr3_length: 19

cdr3_aa: CASSAQGVTEAFF
cdr3_nt: TGTGCCAGCAGTGCGCAGGGGGTGACTGAAGCTTTCTTT
j_call: TRBJ1-1
d_call: TRBD1
v_call: TRBV2
clone_size: NA
cdr3_length: 13

cdr3_aa: CASSLRGGETQYF
cdr3_nt: TGTGCCAGCAGCTTGAGAGGTGGGGAGACCCAGTACTTC
j_call: TRBJ2-5
d_call: NA
v_call: TRBV5-4
clone_size: NA
cdr3_length: 13

cdr3_aa: CASSFRDTSYEQYF
cdr3_nt: TGTGCCAGCAGCTTCAGAGACACTAGCTACGAGCAGTACTTC
j_call: TRBJ2-7
d_call: NA
v_call: TRBV7-2
clone_size: NA
cdr3_length: 14

cdr3_aa: CASSPRFGGNEQYF
cdr3_nt: TGTGCCAGCAGCCCCCGTTTTGGGGGGAACGAGCAGTACTTC
j_call: TRBJ2-7
d_call: NA
v_call: TRBV5-4
clone_size: NA
cdr3_length: 14

cdr3_aa: CASSEGSSGIYNEQFF
cdr3_nt: TGTGCCAGCAGTGAAGGTTCTAGCGGGATTTACAATGAGCAGTTCTTC
j_call: TRBJ2-1
d_call: TRBD2
v_call: TRBV2
clone_size: NA
cdr3_length: 16

cdr3_aa: CASSIGTRMNTGELFF
cdr3_nt: TGTGCCAGTAGTATAGGGACAAGGATGAACACCGGGGAGCTGTTTTTT
j_call: TRBJ2-2
d_call: NA
v_call: TRBV19
clone_size: few
cdr3_length: 16